A single sample gave rise to the 25 T cell receptor beta chains below, sequenced in a study of blood T cell repertoires in COVID-19. Sequenced by immunoSEQ multiplex PCR; TCRdb stores in-frame clones only, minus some. This repertoire shows 95,000 to 110,000 clones, about 90% found once; its top ten account for 1% to 1.5%. Sequencing was carried out using peripheral blood. The receptor set was obtained from a woman between 25 and 40 years old with acute or convalescent COVID-19.

The rearrangement joins TRBV29-1 to TRBJ2-1, with 9 bases that match TRBD1. V dropped 6 bases and J dropped 8; count of bases not matched to a gene: 2. The CDR3 length is 11 residues. Germline assignment: CDR1 SQVTM and CDR2 ANQGSEA. The chain's CDR3 is CSVGQGDEQFF. The CDR3 nucleotides are TGCAGCGTGGGACAGGGCGATGAGCAGTTCTTC.

As to this clone: Other nucleotide sequences in the sample specify the same CDR3. This rearrangement joins TRBV12-3 or TRBV12-4 to TRBJ2-5; no reliable D call. V was clipped by 1 base and J by 4 bases, with 4 bases between them. This CDR3 comprises 12 residues. For the CDR3, the DNA is TGTGCCAGCAGTTTAGTCAGAGAGACCCAGTACTTC. Translation: CASSLVRETQYF.

To note about this clone: A read error may produce the germline difference seen at one junction end. This chain links TRBV10-2 with TRBJ1-1, with TRBD1 matching 9 bases. This CDR3 spans 12 amino acids. CDR1 WSHSY and CDR2 SAAADI come from the germline V gene. CDR3 nucleotide sequence: TGCGCCAGCAGTGAGTCGGGACAGGGTAGAAACTTT. Its protein is CASSESGQGRNF.

The CDR3 is CASSLEGGASTDTQYF. CDR3 nucleotides: TGTGCCAGCAGCTTAGAAGGCGGGGCTAGCACAGATACGCAGTATTTT. The chain couples TRBV7-2 to TRBJ2-3; tentative D call: TRBD2 (6 bases). This CDR3 contains 16 residues. Germline CDR1 and CDR2: SGHTA and FQGNSA. With 1 base removed from V and 0 bases from J, the gap between germline ends came to 11 bases.

The V call is TRBV19, the J call TRBJ1-5; 7 bases are shared with TRBD1. J was trimmed by 4 bases and V by 9 bases; bases with no gene match: 18. Per the germline V gene, CDR1 is LNHDA and CDR2 is SQIVND (reference sequence). The CDR3 runs 17 residues. CDR3 loop: CASSPGQRNGENQPQHF. The CDR3 DNA is TGTGCCAGCAGCCCGGGACAGCGGAATGGCGAAAATCAGCCCCAGCATTTT. The full variable domain, its missing parts supplied by reference TRBV19 and TRBJ1-5, is DGGITQSPKYLFRKEGQNVTLSCEQNLNHDAMYWYRQDPGQGLRLIYYSQIVNDFQKGDIAEGYSVSREKKESFPLTVTSAQKNPTAFYLCASSPGQRNGENQPQHFGDGTRLSIL.

CDR3 region: CASSSKTGLWETQYF. DNA of the CDR3: TGTGCCAGCAGTTCAAAGACAGGCCTATGGGAGACCCAGTACTTC. The rearrangement joins TRBV28 to TRBJ2-5; tentative D call: TRBD1 (6 bases). Germline V gene data show CDR1 as MDHEN and CDR2 as SYDVKM. The CDR3 totals 15 residues. V gave up 4 bases and J gave up 5 bases, with 17 bases separating them.

This chain joins TRBV28 and TRBJ1-2; D possibly corresponds to TRBD1 (6 bases). V was shortened by 1 base and J by 3 bases, with 9 bases between the two germline ends. The CDR3 contains 14 residues. Germline-derived CDR1 and CDR2 are MDHEN and SYDVKM. DNA for the CDR3: TGTGCCAGCAGTTTATCGGACAGAGACTATGGCTACACCTTC. Translating gives CASSLSDRDYGYTF.

Comment on this clone: The sample contains more than one DNA sequence encoding this CDR3. The chain has TRBV5-1 and TRBJ2-7; D not resolved. In germline, CDR1 is SGHRS, CDR2 YFSETQ. V lost 2 bases and J 0 bases, leaving 3 bases between the germline ends. The CDR3 runs to 12 residues. CDR3 amino acids: CASSFSSYEQYF. The CDR3, as DNA: TGCGCCAGCAGCTTCAGCTCCTACGAGCAGTACTTC. Supplemented by reference TRBV5-1 and TRBJ2-7, the full variable domain reads KAGVTQTPRYLIKTRGQQVTLSCSPISGHRSVSWYQQTPGQGLQFLFEYFSETQRNKGNFPGRFSGRQFSNSRSEMNVSTLELGDSALYLCASSFSSYEQYFGPGTRLTVT.

The J gene is TRBJ1-6, the V gene TRBV18; TRBD1 matches 9 bases. Per germline, CDR1 KGHSH and CDR2 LQKENI. The CDR3 has 14 amino acids. V lost 3 bases to trimming and J lost 6 bases; unmatched junction nucleotides: 0. DNA for the CDR3: TGTGCCAGCTCACCGGACAGGGGTAATTCACCCCTCCACTTT. It encodes CASSPDRGNSPLHF.

The chain combines TRBV29-1 with TRBJ1-1, with TRBD1 as a possible D gene (5 bases). CDR3 size: 14 residues. Germline V CDR1 and CDR2: SQVTM, ANQGSEA. V was trimmed by 4 bases and J by 5 bases, leaving 17 bases between them. The CDR3 sequence is CSVGLGRGGTEAFF. CDR3 nucleotides: TGCAGCGTTGGTTTGGGGAGGGGCGGGACTGAAGCTTTCTTT.

The chain links TRBV5-1 to TRBJ2-5; 7 bases are shared with TRBD2. The CDR3 is made up of 14 amino acids. Germline V gene lookup returns CDR1 SGHRS and CDR2 YFSETQ. J was trimmed by 5 bases and V by 5 bases; bases with no gene match: 9. This CDR3 reads CASRKGGSGETQYF. The CDR3 nucleotides are TGCGCCAGCAGGAAGGGAGGGTCGGGGGAGACCCAGTACTTC. The full variable domain, with the rest looked up from reference TRBV5-1 and TRBJ2-5, is KAGVTQTPRYLIKTRGQQVTLSCSPISGHRSVSWYQQTPGQGLQFLFEYFSETQRNKGNFPGRFSGRQFSNSRSEMNVSTLELGDSALYLCASRKGGSGETQYFGPGTRLLVL.

The chain carries TRBV4-1 and TRBJ2-1, with D maybe TRBD2 (6 bases). The germline V gene has CDR1 MGHRA and CDR2 YSYEKL. This CDR3 comprises 13 residues. V was cut by 1 base and J by 14 bases, with 15 bases left in between. This CDR3 reads CASSQVGEPSEFF. The CDR3, as DNA: TGCGCCAGCAGCCAAGTAGGTGAGCCTAGCGAGTTCTTC.

The J gene is TRBJ1-3, the V gene TRBV6-2 or TRBV6-3; D gene uncertain. CDR1 is MNHEY and CDR2 is SVGEGT in the germline V gene. The V gene lost 4 bases and the J gene lost 2 bases, with 9 bases spanning the gap. This CDR3 comprises 14 residues. This chain's CDR3 is CASSWRETGNTIYF. CDR3 DNA sequence: TGTGCCAGCAGTTGGAGGGAAACTGGAAACACCATATATTTT.

The chain uses TRBV7-6 and TRBJ2-7; TRBD1 aligns across 12 bases. The germline CDR1 and CDR2 sequences are SGHVS and FNYEAQ. The CDR3 is 19 amino acids. With V trimmed by 5 bases and J by 0 bases, 14 bases remained unmatched. CDR3 nucleotides: TGTGCCAGCAGCGAGTCCGGGACAGGGGGCTTTGAAGGCTCCTACGAGCAGTACTTC. This translates into CASSESGTGGFEGSYEQYF.

The genes are TRBV18 and TRBJ1-5, with D unresolved. Deletions cut 6 bases from V and 2 bases from J, with 8 bases between. The CDR3 runs to 13 residues. Germline loops: CDR1 KGHSH, CDR2 LQKENI. DNA for the CDR3: TGTGCCAGCTCTCCGGTGGGCAATCAGCCCCAGCATTTT. Translating it yields CASSPVGNQPQHF.

This clone has just one count. The chain is built from TRBV5-6 and TRBJ1-2; a weak D match, TRBD1 (5 bases). V was trimmed by 5 bases and J by 5 bases, leaving 22 bases between them. The CDR3 extends over 16 amino acids. Per the germline V gene, CDR1 is SGHDT and CDR2 is YYEEEE. The CDR3 spells CASRDTVKRVGYGYTF. The CDR3 bases are TGTGCCAGCAGGGACACCGTCAAGCGCGTTGGGTATGGCTACACCTTC.

The V and J genes are TRBV9 and TRBJ2-7, with D unclear. Per germline, CDR1 SGDLS and CDR2 YYNGEE. The ends were cut back, 0 bases at V and 7 bases at J, with 5 bases in the middle. CDR3 length: 11 amino acids. CDR3 region: CASSVGREQYF. CDR3 in DNA: TGTGCCAGCAGCGTAGGGCGGGAGCAGTACTTC.

DNA of the CDR3: TGTGCCAGCAGCTTAGCTGGGACTGCTAACTATGGCTACACCTTC. It translates to CASSLAGTANYGYTF. The V and J genes are TRBV13 and TRBJ1-2, with D perhaps matching TRBD1 (5 bases). In germline, CDR1 is PRHDT, CDR2 FYEKMQ (reference sequence). Trimming removed 1 base from V and 0 bases from J, with 9 bases in between. The CDR3 sequence is 15 residues long. Full variable domain (rest looked up from reference TRBV13 and TRBJ1-2): AAGVIQSPRHLIKEKRETATLKCYPIPRHDTVYWYQQGPGQDPQFLISFYEKMQSDKGSIPDRFSAQQFSDYHSELNMSSLELGDSALYFCASSLAGTANYGYTFGSGTRLTVV.

V usage is TRBV2 and J usage is TRBJ2-6, with D unresolved. The CDR3 consists of 15 residues. V was trimmed by 4 bases and J by 0 bases, leaving 7 bases between them. Germline V gene sequence: CDR1 SNHLY, CDR2 FYNNEI. The CDR3 DNA is TGTGCCAGCAGTGGAATGCGCTCTGGGGCCAACGTCCTGACTTTC. It specifies CASSGMRSGANVLTF.

The V gene is TRBV5-1, the J gene TRBJ2-2, with D uncertain. Per germline, CDR1 SGHRS and CDR2 YFSETQ. Trimming removed 4 bases from V and 2 bases from J, with 3 bases in between. The length of the CDR3 is 12 residues. The CDR3 protein is CASSPNTGELFF. Here the CDR3 DNA reads TGCGCCAGCAGCCCTAACACCGGGGAGCTGTTTTTT.

This chain links TRBV7-8 with TRBJ2-7; weak D call: TRBD1 (5 bases). The CDR3 length is 14 residues. V was clipped by 5 bases and J by 2 bases, with 13 bases between them. Per germline, CDR1 SGHVS and CDR2 FQNEAQ. CDR3 sequence (DNA): TGTGCCAGCAGCGAAGGGGTAGGGGCCTACGAGCAGTACTTC. This encodes CASSEGVGAYEQYF.

The rearrangement links TRBV15 to TRBJ1-2, with 12 bases lining up with TRBD1. Unmatched junction bases numbered 7, after V lost 5 bases and J lost 0 bases. The CDR3 is made up of 17 amino acids. Germline V lookup: CDR1 LNHNV, CDR2 YYDKDF (reference sequence). The CDR3 reads CATSQGQGAKANYGYTF. For the CDR3, the DNA is TGTGCCACCAGCCAGGGACAGGGGGCCAAAGCTAACTATGGCTACACCTTC.

The chain combines TRBV11-2 with TRBJ1-3; 7 bases fit TRBD1. Germline loops: CDR1 SGHAT, CDR2 FQNNGV. This CDR3 is 16 amino acids long. Losses at the gene ends were 2 bases for V and 0 bases for J; bases not matched to a gene: 4. CDR3: CASSLSGQASGNTIYF. CDR3 DNA: TGTGCCAGCAGCTTATCCGGACAGGCCTCTGGAAACACCATATATTTT.

This chain links TRBV4-1 with TRBJ1-2, with D perhaps matching TRBD1 (6 bases). CDR3 length: 20 residues. Looked up from germline, CDR1 is MGHRA and CDR2 is YSYEKL. V was trimmed by 3 bases and J by 2 bases, leaving 28 bases between them. CDR3 residues: CASSHLTPGTIPGGNYGYTF. The CDR3 nucleotides are TGCGCCAGCAGCCATTTAACGCCCGGGACAATTCCCGGCGGCAACTATGGCTACACCTTC.

V usage is TRBV21-1 and J usage is TRBJ2-2; TRBD2 is taken as the D call from the table, unchecked against the DNA. TRBV21-1 is marked as a pseudogene. The CDR3 is 18 amino acids. This chain's CDR3 is CASKGLAGVSRITGELFF. For the CDR3, the DNA is TGTGCCAGCAAGGGACTAGCGGGAGTCTCTAGGATCACCGGGGAGCTGTTTTTT.